A single sample gave rise to the 10 T cell receptor beta chains below, sequenced in a study of shared clonotypes between healthy human individuals. Sequencing used immunoSEQ multiplex PCR; TCRdb keeps in-frame clones, though not all of them. The sample includes 2,500,000 or so clones, 80% to 95% seen only once; the top ten take roughly 0.39%. The sample was naive CD4+ T cells from PBMCs. Described subset: CD45RA+ positively selected. Source of these receptors: a man aged 18 to 29 in good health. Some clones in this sample may be carry-over from other donors' samples.

The J gene is TRBJ2-7, the V gene TRBV10-2; the match to TRBD2 covers 13 bases. The CDR3 length is 15 residues. J was trimmed by 0 bases and V by 9 bases; bases with no gene match: 5. The germline gives CDR1 WSHSY, CDR2 SAAADI. This chain's CDR3 is CASRGLAGISYEQYF. In DNA, the CDR3 is TGCGCCAGTCGGGGACTAGCGGGAATCTCCTACGAGCAGTACTTC.

J is TRBJ2-7 and V is TRBV7-3; the match to TRBD1 covers 8 bases. Germline CDR1 SGHTA, CDR2 FQGTGA. The length of the CDR3 is 15 residues. The V segment lost 5 bases and the J segment 3 bases; nucleotides outside the gene matches: 9. CDR3 amino acids: CASSRRAGGDYEQYF. The CDR3, as DNA: TGTGCCAGCAGCCGGAGGGCAGGGGGCGACTACGAGCAGTACTTC.

The chain is built from TRBV25-1 and TRBJ2-1, with a possible D match to TRBD2 (7 bases). Germline V gene sequence: CDR1 MGHDK, CDR2 SYGVNS. Trimming pared 6 bases from V and 0 bases from J, leaving 15 bases between. The CDR3 spans 16 residues. Here the CDR3 DNA reads TGTGCCAGCAGCCACGCGGGGGCCAGCTCCTACAATGAGCAGTTCTTC. As protein: CASSHAGASSYNEQFF.

V is TRBV21-1 and J is TRBJ2-7; the table's D call TRBD2 went unverified against the DNA. TRBV21-1 is assigned pseudogene status. This CDR3 is built from 13 residues. CDR3 residues: CASSKRTSEEQYF. For the CDR3, the DNA is TGTGCCAGCAGCAAGAGGACTAGCGAAGAGCAGTACTTC.

J is TRBJ2-7 and V is TRBV27; TRBD1 agrees at 12 bases. J was trimmed by 4 bases and V by 3 bases; bases with no gene match: 7. Germline assignment: CDR1 MNHEY and CDR2 SMNVEV (reference sequence). The CDR3 extends over 16 amino acids. CDR3 bases: TGTGCCAGCAGTTTGGGGGGACAGGGGGCTTATTACGAGCAGTACTTC. This translates into CASSLGGQGAYYEQYF.

The CDR3 loop is CASSLEVGARSTDTQYF. As DNA, the CDR3 is TGTGCCAGCAGCTTAGAGGTAGGAGCGAGAAGCACAGATACGCAGTATTTT. V gene TRBV13 combines with J gene TRBJ2-3; no clear D. CDR3 size: 17 residues. Trimming left V 1 base short and J 0 bases short, with 14 bases between. Germline V gives CDR1 PRHDT, CDR2 FYEKMQ (reference sequence).

The V call is TRBV6-1, the J call TRBJ1-2; 8 bases agree with TRBD1. Germline V gives CDR1 MNHNS, CDR2 SASEGT. CDR3 length equals 13 residues. V lost 6 bases, J lost 8 bases, and 8 bases stayed unmatched. The CDR3 sequence is CASRKATGDGYTF. CDR3 bases: TGTGCCAGCAGAAAAGCGACAGGGGACGGCTACACCTTC.

This chain uses TRBV11-2 with TRBJ2-5, with D perhaps matching TRBD2 (6 bases). The CDR3 loop spans 15 amino acids. Germline CDR1 SGHAT, CDR2 FQNNGV. With 1 base removed from V and 2 bases from J, the gap between germline ends came to 11 bases. CDR3 amino acids: CASSLGWGDQETQYF. CDR3 nucleotides: TGTGCCAGCAGCTTAGGTTGGGGGGATCAAGAGACCCAGTACTTC.

The J gene is TRBJ2-1, the V gene TRBV6-5; TRBD1 matches 10 bases. Germline V gene sequence: CDR1 MNHEY, CDR2 SVGAGI. V was pared by 1 base and J by 8 bases, with 8 bases of the junction left unmatched. The CDR3 is 16 residues long. CDR3 bases: TGTGCCAGCAGTTACTTGGGGACAGGGGAGGACGATGAGCAGTTCTTC. Translating gives CASSYLGTGEDDEQFF.

The chain joins TRBV11-2 to TRBJ2-7; D may correspond to TRBD1 or TRBD2 (6 bases each). Germline loops: CDR1 SGHAT, CDR2 FQNNGV. This CDR3 is 16 amino acids long. Deletions cut 5 bases from V and 3 bases from J, with 20 bases between. CDR3 sequence (DNA): TGTGCCAGCAGCCGGGGGCCTGGTGATGGTTTCTACGAGCAGTACTTC. Protein product: CASSRGPGDGFYEQYF. The full variable domain, in which reference TRBV11-2 and TRBJ2-7 provide the parts outside the CDR3, is EAGVAQSPRYKIIEKRQSVAFWCNPISGHATLYWYQQILGQGPKLLIQFQNNGVVDDSQLPKDRFSAERLKGVDSTLKIQPAKLEDSAVYLCASSRGPGDGFYEQYFGPGTRLTVT.